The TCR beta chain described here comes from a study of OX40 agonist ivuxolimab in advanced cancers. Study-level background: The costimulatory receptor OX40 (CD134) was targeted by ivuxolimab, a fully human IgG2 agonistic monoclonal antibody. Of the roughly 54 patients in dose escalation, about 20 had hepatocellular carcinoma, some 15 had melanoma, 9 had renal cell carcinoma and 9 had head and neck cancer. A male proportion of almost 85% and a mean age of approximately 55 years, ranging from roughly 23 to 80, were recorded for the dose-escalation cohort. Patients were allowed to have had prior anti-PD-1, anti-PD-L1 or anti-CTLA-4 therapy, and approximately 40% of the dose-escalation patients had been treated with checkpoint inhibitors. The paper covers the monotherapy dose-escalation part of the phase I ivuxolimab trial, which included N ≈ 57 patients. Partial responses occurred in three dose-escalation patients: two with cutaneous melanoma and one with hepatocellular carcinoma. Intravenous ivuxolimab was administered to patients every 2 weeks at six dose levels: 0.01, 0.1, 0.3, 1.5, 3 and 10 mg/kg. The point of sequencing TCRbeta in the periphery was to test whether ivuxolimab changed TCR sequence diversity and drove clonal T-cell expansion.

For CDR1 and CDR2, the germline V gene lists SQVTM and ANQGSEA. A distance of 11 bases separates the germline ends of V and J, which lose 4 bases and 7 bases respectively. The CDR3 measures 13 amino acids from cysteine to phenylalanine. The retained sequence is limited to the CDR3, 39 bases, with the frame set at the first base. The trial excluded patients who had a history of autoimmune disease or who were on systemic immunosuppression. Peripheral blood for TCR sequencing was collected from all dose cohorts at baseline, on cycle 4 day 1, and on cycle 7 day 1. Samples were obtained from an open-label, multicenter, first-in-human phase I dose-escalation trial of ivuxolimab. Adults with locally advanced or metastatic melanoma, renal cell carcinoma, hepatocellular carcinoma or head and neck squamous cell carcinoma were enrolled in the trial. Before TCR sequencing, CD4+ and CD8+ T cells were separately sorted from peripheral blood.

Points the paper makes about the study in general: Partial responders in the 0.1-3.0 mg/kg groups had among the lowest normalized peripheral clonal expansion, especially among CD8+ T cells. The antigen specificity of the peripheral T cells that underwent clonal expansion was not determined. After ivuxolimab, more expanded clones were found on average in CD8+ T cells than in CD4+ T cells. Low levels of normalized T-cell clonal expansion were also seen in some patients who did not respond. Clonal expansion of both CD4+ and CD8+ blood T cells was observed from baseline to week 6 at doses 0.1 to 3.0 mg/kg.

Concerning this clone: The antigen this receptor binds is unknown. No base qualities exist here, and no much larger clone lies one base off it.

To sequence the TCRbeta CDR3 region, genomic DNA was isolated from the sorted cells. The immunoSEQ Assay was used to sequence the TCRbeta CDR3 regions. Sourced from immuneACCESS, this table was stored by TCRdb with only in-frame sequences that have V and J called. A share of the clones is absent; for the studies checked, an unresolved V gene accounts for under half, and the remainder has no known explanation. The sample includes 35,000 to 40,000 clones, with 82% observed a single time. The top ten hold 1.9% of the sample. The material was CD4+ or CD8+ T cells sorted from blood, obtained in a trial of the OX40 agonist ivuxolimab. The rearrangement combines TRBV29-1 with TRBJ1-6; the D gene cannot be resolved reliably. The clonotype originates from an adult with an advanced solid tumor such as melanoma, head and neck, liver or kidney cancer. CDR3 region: CSVGEQLNSPLHF. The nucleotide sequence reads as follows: TGCAGCGTTGGTGAACAGCTGAATTCACCCCTCCACTTT.